These 25 T cell receptor beta chains were sequenced from one sample in a study of blood T cell repertoires in COVID-19. The table came from immunoSEQ multiplex PCR; TCRdb's copy has only in-frame clones and leaves some out. The table has about 390,000 clones, roughly 89% seen once; the top ten hold roughly 10%. Specimen: PBMCs or T cells enriched from blood (not recorded which). Receptor source: a woman aged 45 to 65 who had recovered from COVID-19.

This rearrangement joins TRBV10-3 to TRBJ1-1; 7 positions agree with TRBD1. CDR1 is ENHRY and CDR2 is SYGVKD in the germline V gene. J was trimmed by 0 bases and V by 6 bases; bases with no gene match: 10. This CDR3 has 16 residues. As DNA, the CDR3 is TGTGCCATCAGCTTCACCGCGGGACAGATGAACACTGAAGCTTTCTTT. Its translation: CAISFTAGQMNTEAFF.

The chain has TRBV13 and TRBJ1-1; D gene ambiguous. This CDR3 is 12 amino acids long. Germline lookup yields CDR1 PRHDT and CDR2 FYEKMQ (reference sequence). The V and J ends lost 5 bases and 8 bases respectively, with 12 bases between them. CDR3 sequence: CASSQSETEAFF. The CDR3 DNA follows: TGTGCCAGCAGCCAGTCGGAGACCGAAGCTTTCTTT.

The chain carries TRBV19 and TRBJ1-5, with 7 bases aligning to TRBD1. Germline V gene data show CDR1 as LNHDA and CDR2 as SQIVND (reference sequence). V lost 9 bases and J lost 4; bases outside the gene matches: 15. This CDR3 region has 16 residues. CDR3 amino acids: CASAETGRGENQPQHF. Written as DNA, the CDR3 is TGTGCCAGCGCCGAGACAGGGAGAGGGGAAAATCAGCCCCAGCATTTT.

This clone has only one observation. This chain uses TRBV28 with TRBJ1-2; D is unclear. Looked up from germline, CDR1 is MDHEN and CDR2 is SYDVKM. The CDR3 runs to 14 residues. With 4 bases removed from V and 5 bases from J, the gap between germline ends came to 14 bases. The CDR3 DNA is TGTGCCAGCAGTTCCCTGGACTTACTGTATGGCTACACCTTC. Amino acid sequence: CASSSLDLLYGYTF.

The chain uses TRBV3-1 (or the pseudogene TRBV3-2) and TRBJ2-6; 9 nucleotides line up with TRBD1. V trimming: 4 bases; J trimming: 0 bases; junction bases outside the gene matches: 7. The CDR3 spans 18 residues. Germline V gene sequence: CDR1 LGHDT, CDR2 YNNKEL (reference sequence). The CDR3 sequence: CASSLTGQGSSGANVLTF. CDR3 sequence (DNA): TGTGCCAGCAGCCTAACGGGACAGGGAAGCTCTGGGGCCAACGTCCTGACTTTC.

This chain joins TRBV7-9 and TRBJ2-2; weak D call: TRBD2 (6 bases). Germline assignment: CDR1 SEHNR and CDR2 FQNEAQ (reference sequence). Trimming pared 5 bases from V and 8 bases from J, leaving 9 bases between. This CDR3 region has 12 residues. CDR3 sequence reads: CASSPGLGELFF. The DNA of the CDR3 is TGTGCCAGCAGCCCTGGACTAGGGGAGCTGTTTTTT.

This chain joins TRBV30 and TRBJ1-5; D unresolved. V was trimmed by 0 bases and J by 2 bases, leaving 8 bases between them. The CDR3 is made up of 14 amino acids. The germline CDR1 and CDR2 sequences are GTSNPN and SVGIG (reference sequence). Written as DNA, the CDR3 is TGTGCCTGGAGTGTACGGCAGGGCAATCAGCCCCAGCATTTT. It specifies CAWSVRQGNQPQHF.

As to this clone: This sample includes further DNA sequences coding for the same CDR3. The V and J genes are TRBV18 and TRBJ1-6, with D tentatively TRBD1 (5 bases). Germline-derived CDR1 and CDR2 are KGHSH and LQKENI. Trimming shortened V by 2 bases and J by 8 bases, and 7 bases separated the two germline ends. CDR3 length: 13 amino acids. CDR3 residues: CASSPARDSPLHF. The CDR3 DNA reads as TGTGCCAGCTCACCAGCCAGGGATTCACCCCTCCACTTT.

A single count supports this clone. V gene TRBV10-3 combines with J gene TRBJ1-1; D gene unclear. Trimming cost V 8 bases and J 0 bases, with 10 bases left between them. The CDR3 has 13 residues. Looked up from germline, CDR1 is ENHRY and CDR2 is SYGVKD. The CDR3 sequence: CAIVGSLNTEAFF. CDR3 DNA sequence: TGTGCCATCGTGGGCAGCTTGAACACTGAAGCTTTCTTT.

The rearrangement joins TRBV5-5 to TRBJ1-6; D might be TRBD1 (5 bases). The V and J ends lost 1 base and 10 bases respectively, with 15 bases between them. CDR1 is SGHKS and CDR2 is YYEKEE in the germline V gene (reference sequence). This CDR3 is 15 amino acids long. CDR3 protein: CASSLMAGKVSPLHF. CDR3 nucleotide sequence: TGTGCCAGCAGCTTGATGGCAGGGAAGGTGTCACCCCTCCACTTT.

CDR3 region: CASSTQGVAGNTIYF. In DNA form, the CDR3 reads TGTGCCAGCAGTACCCAGGGGGTGGCTGGAAACACCATATATTTT. This rearrangement joins TRBV27 to TRBJ1-3; 7 bases align to TRBD1. The length of the CDR3 is 15 residues. V trimming: 5 bases; J trimming: 2 bases; junction bases outside the gene matches: 6. Per the germline V gene, CDR1 is MNHEY and CDR2 is SMNVEV (reference sequence).

This sequence joins TRBV15 and TRBJ1-5; D perhaps matches TRBD1 (6 bases). Germline values: CDR1 LNHNV, CDR2 YYDKDF (reference sequence). The CDR3 extends over 14 amino acids. Trimming stripped 5 bases from V and 9 bases from J, with 17 bases between. Written as DNA, the CDR3 is TGTGCCACCAGCCCGCACTTAGGACAGACGCCCCAGCATTTT. The encoded protein is CATSPHLGQTPQHF.

V and J are TRBV7-9 and TRBJ2-3, with TRBD2 identical over 11 bases. The CDR3 spans 16 residues. Looked up from germline, CDR1 is SEHNR and CDR2 is FQNEAQ (reference sequence). V trimming: 6 bases; J trimming: 2 bases; junction bases outside the gene matches: 7. CDR3 DNA: TGTGCCAGCAGGCAACTAGCGGGGGCACTCACAGATACGCAGTATTTT. Its protein product is CASRQLAGALTDTQYF.

V gene TRBV19 combines with J gene TRBJ1-5; 12 positions match TRBD1. The germline CDR1 and CDR2 sequences are LNHDA and SQIVND (reference sequence). J was trimmed by 6 bases and V by 6 bases; bases with no gene match: 9. The CDR3 has 16 amino acids. In DNA, the CDR3 is TGTGCCAGTAGGAACCGGGACAGGGGGCGAGGTCAGCCCCAGCATTTT. Residues: CASRNRDRGRGQPQHF.

The sample holds one count of this clone. The rearrangement joins TRBV18 to TRBJ2-7; tentatively, D is TRBD1 (6 bases). This CDR3 is built from 15 residues. Germline V gives CDR1 KGHSH, CDR2 LQKENI. The V end lost 2 bases, the J end lost 0 bases, and 11 bases lay between the germline ends. The CDR3 DNA is TGTGCCAGCTCACCAGGGGGCGGAATCTCCTACGAGCAGTACTTC. It encodes CASSPGGGISYEQYF.

The chain couples TRBV30 to TRBJ2-7; the D is unclear. V was clipped by 4 bases and J by 0 bases, with 16 bases between them. The CDR3 has 15 residues. Germline loops: CDR1 GTSNPN, CDR2 SVGIG (reference sequence). CDR3 sequence: CAWNRGQNNSYEQYF. CDR3 DNA: TGTGCCTGGAACCGTGGGCAGAACAACTCCTACGAGCAGTACTTC.

The rearrangement links TRBV6-5 to TRBJ2-5; the match to TRBD2 covers 9 bases. The CDR3 is 15 amino acids. Germline V gene data show CDR1 as MNHEY and CDR2 as SVGAGI. The trim removed 6 bases at V and 5 bases at J, leaving 10 bases unmatched. CDR3 in DNA: TGTGCCAGCAGCTTTGGGACTAGCCCCAGGGAGACCCAGTACTTC. This sequence encodes CASSFGTSPRETQYF.

J is TRBJ1-1 and V is TRBV29-1, with TRBD1 matching over 7 bases. Germline trimming cut 2 bases from V and 5 bases from J; bases unmatched to any gene: 2. Germline CDR1 is SQVTM and CDR2 is ANQGSEA. The CDR3 has 12 amino acids. DNA of the CDR3: TGCAGCGTTGAACCGACAGGGACTGAAGCTTTCTTT. This codes for CSVEPTGTEAFF.

The rearrangement links TRBV3-1 (or the pseudogene TRBV3-2) to TRBJ1-1; no clear D. Germline lookup yields CDR1 LGHDT and CDR2 YNNKEL (reference sequence). The V and J ends lost 4 bases and 4 bases respectively, with 7 bases between them. The CDR3 is 12 residues long. The CDR3 reads CASSPPSTEAFF. The CDR3 nucleotides are TGTGCCAGCAGCCCCCCATCCACTGAAGCTTTCTTT.

This chain uses TRBV6-1 with TRBJ1-5; 11 nucleotides line up with TRBD1. J gave up 0 bases and V 3 bases, and 10 bases lay outside the gene matches. CDR3 size: 19 residues. Germline V CDR1 and CDR2: MNHNS, SASEGT. The chain's CDR3 is CASSDPGQGGHYSNQPQHF. The CDR3 DNA reads as TGTGCCAGCAGTGACCCGGGACAGGGGGGACATTATAGCAATCAGCCCCAGCATTTT.

This chain uses TRBV6-5 with TRBJ1-1; no clear D gene. This CDR3 has 14 amino acids. Looked up from germline, CDR1 is MNHEY and CDR2 is SVGAGI. V gave up 0 bases and J gave up 5 bases, with 10 bases separating them. The CDR3 DNA sequence: TGTGCCAGCAGTTACTCTTATAGATGGACTGAAGCTTTCTTT. Protein product: CASSYSYRWTEAFF.

The CDR3 DNA follows: TGTGCCATCAGCGGCGGGGGGGCCTTTGATGAGCAGTTCTTC. Translating gives CAISGGGAFDEQFF. The chain recombines TRBV10-3 with TRBJ2-1, with TRBD2 matching over 9 bases. Germline CDR1 is ENHRY and CDR2 is SYGVKD. V was clipped by 6 bases and J by 8 bases; unmatched bases: 8. There are 14 residues in the CDR3.

The chain couples TRBV7-9 to TRBJ1-4, with D possibly matching TRBD1 (5 bases). Germline CDR1 SEHNR, CDR2 FQNEAQ (reference sequence). This CDR3 spans 16 amino acids. Deletions cut 2 bases from V and 0 bases from J, with 10 bases between. CDR3 DNA: TGTGCCAGCAGCTTAACGACAGCAGCAACTAATGAAAAACTGTTTTTT. It codes for CASSLTTAATNEKLFF.

The rearrangement links TRBV2 to TRBJ1-2, with D tentatively TRBD1 (5 bases). The CDR3 spans 14 residues. V was clipped by 3 bases and J by 4 bases, with 12 bases between them. The germline gives CDR1 SNHLY, CDR2 FYNNEI. Here the CDR3 DNA reads TGTGCCAGCAGTGATTCCAGGGATCGCTATGGCTACACCTTC. Translating gives CASSDSRDRYGYTF.

This chain connects TRBV6-5 to TRBJ1-2, with 7 bases that match TRBD1. This CDR3 comprises 14 residues. V dropped 8 bases and J dropped 0; count of bases not matched to a gene: 6. CDR1 is MNHEY, CDR2 SVGAGI, per germline. In DNA form, the CDR3 reads TGTGCCAGCGAAACCGGGACAGCTAACTATGGCTACACCTTC. This sequence encodes CASETGTANYGYTF.